The 21 T cell receptor beta chains below were found in one sample sequenced in a study of blood T cell repertoires in COVID-19. Assay used: immunoSEQ multiplex PCR; TCRdb lists only in-frame clones, some missing. The table includes roughly 60,000 clones, about 86% detected once. Sequenced material: peripheral blood. Receptors originate from a man older than 75 with COVID-19, enrolled during active disease.

The gene calls are TRBV4-1 and TRBJ2-7; 7 bases line up with TRBD1. With V trimmed by 1 base and J by 2 bases, 2 bases remained unmatched. Looked up from germline, CDR1 is MGHRA and CDR2 is YSYEKL. The CDR3 is 14 amino acids. The CDR3 bases are TGCGCCAGCAGCCAAGCACAGGGGCCCTACGAGCAGTACTTC. It translates to CASSQAQGPYEQYF.

This clone appeared a few times. The chain recombines TRBV7-2 with TRBJ2-2; D may be TRBD2 (5 bases). This CDR3 has 15 residues. Germline lookup yields CDR1 SGHTA and CDR2 FQGNSA. V was clipped by 3 bases and J by 7 bases, with 15 bases between them. The CDR3 DNA reads TGTGCCAGCAGCTTCGTGGACTCCCCTGACGGGGAGCTGTTTTTT. Translated, it gives CASSFVDSPDGELFF.

The V and J genes are TRBV29-1 and TRBJ1-5; the D gene is possibly TRBD1 (6 bases). CDR3 length: 14 residues. Germline CDR1 SQVTM, CDR2 ANQGSEA. Trimming left V 4 bases short and J 0 bases short, with 10 bases between. This CDR3 is CSVVQGYSNQPQHF. The CDR3 DNA reads TGCAGCGTTGTACAGGGCTATAGCAATCAGCCCCAGCATTTT.

The count of this clone is one. This chain uses TRBV5-5 with TRBJ2-4, with TRBD2 matching 9 bases. The germline V gene encodes CDR1 SGHKS and CDR2 YYEKEE (reference sequence). The CDR3 totals 15 residues. Trimming removed 4 bases from V and 0 bases from J; junction bases left unmatched: 2. CDR3 nucleotide sequence: TGTGCCAGCAGCCTAGCGGGACCAGCCAAAAACATTCAGTACTTC. Protein sequence: CASSLAGPAKNIQYF. The whole variable domain, remainder taken from reference TRBV5-5 and TRBJ2-4, is DAGVTQSPTHLIKTRGQQVTLRCSPISGHKSVSWYQQVLGQGPQFIFQYYEKEERGRGNFPDRFSARQFPNYSSELNVNALLLGDSALYLCASSLAGPAKNIQYFGAGTRLSVL.

CDR3 in amino acids: CASSYSGAGGPQHF. DNA of the CDR3: TGTGCCAGCAGTTACTCGGGGGCGGGCGGGCCCCAGCATTTT. The chain carries TRBV6-5 and TRBJ1-5, with D possibly TRBD1 on 6 matching bases. The germline gives CDR1 MNHEY, CDR2 SVGAGI. The length of the CDR3 is 14 residues. V was trimmed by 0 bases and J by 9 bases, leaving 12 bases between them.

This chain joins TRBV5-1 and TRBJ1-2, with TRBD1 identical over 7 bases. V lost 4 bases and J lost 4; bases outside the gene matches: 4. The V gene's germline CDR1 is SGHRS and CDR2 YFSETQ. The CDR3 extends over 13 amino acids. In DNA form, the CDR3 reads TGCGCCAGCAGCGACGGGACAGTCTATGGCTACACCTTC. Translating gives CASSDGTVYGYTF.

The chain recombines TRBV24-1 with TRBJ2-3, with 7 bases lining up with TRBD2. Germline V gene data show CDR1 as KGHDR and CDR2 as SFDVKD. V shed 5 bases, J shed 3 bases, and the junction held 10 bases outside the gene matches. There are 16 residues in the CDR3. The CDR3 nucleotides read TGTGCCACCAGTGGAGGGGCTAGCGGAGGTACAGATACGCAGTATTTT. Translating it yields CATSGGASGGTDTQYF.

CDR3 protein: CASSEDSGNTIYF. DNA of the CDR3: TGTGCCAGCTCAGAGGACTCTGGAAACACCATATATTTT. This rearrangement joins TRBV18 to TRBJ1-3; D not certain. The germline gives CDR1 KGHSH, CDR2 LQKENI. V lost 5 bases to trimming and J lost 0 bases, with 5 bases between them. CDR3 length: 13 amino acids.

V is TRBV14 and J is TRBJ2-3, with D unclear. V was trimmed by 4 bases and J by 5 bases, leaving 4 bases between them. Germline V CDR1 and CDR2: SGHDN, FVKESK. CDR3 length: 11 amino acids. The CDR3 region is CASSPGDTQYF. CDR3 coding DNA: TGTGCCAGCAGCCCAGGAGATACGCAGTATTTT.

A few counts support this clone. This chain links TRBV19 with TRBJ1-6; the D gene is possibly TRBD1 (6 bases). Deletions cut 6 bases from V and 11 bases from J, with 17 bases between. The germline V gene encodes CDR1 LNHDA and CDR2 SQIVND (reference sequence). The CDR3 runs to 14 residues. CDR3 region: CASSPRGGGAPLHF. In nucleotides, the CDR3 is TGTGCCAGTAGCCCACGGGGGGGCGGTGCACCCCTCCACTTT.

The chain employs TRBV5-1 and TRBJ2-2, with 10 bases lining up with TRBD2. V lost 4 bases to trimming and J lost 1 base; unmatched junction nucleotides: 4. The CDR3 contains 16 residues. Germline loops: CDR1 SGHRS, CDR2 YFSETQ. The CDR3 coding sequence is TGCGCCAGCAGCCCACGGACTAGCGGGAACACCGGGGAGCTGTTTTTT. This translates into CASSPRTSGNTGELFF.

The chain uses TRBV12-3 or TRBV12-4 and TRBJ2-2, with D possibly matching TRBD2 (5 bases). The CDR3 is made up of 12 amino acids. V lost 8 bases, J lost 5 bases, and 9 bases lay in between. DNA for the CDR3: TGTGCCAGCGGACCGGGAACCGGGGAGCTGTTTTTT. Its protein is CASGPGTGELFF.

This chain links TRBV5-1 with TRBJ1-1; 11 bases agree with TRBD1. Trimming removed 4 bases from V and 4 bases from J; junction bases left unmatched: 6. CDR3 length: 15 amino acids. From germline, CDR1 is SGHRS and CDR2 YFSETQ. CDR3 protein: CASSKGTGGTTEAFF. CDR3 DNA: TGCGCCAGCAGCAAAGGGACAGGGGGGACCACTGAAGCTTTCTTT.

This clone has only one observation. This chain connects TRBV29-1 to TRBJ2-3; 11 bases align to TRBD1. The CDR3 loop spans 13 amino acids. Per the germline V gene, CDR1 is SQVTM and CDR2 is ANQGSEA. Trimming removed 7 bases from V and 2 bases from J; junction bases left unmatched: 2. The CDR3 here is CSADRGLTDTQYF. In nucleotides, the CDR3 is TGCAGCGCGGACAGGGGGCTCACAGATACGCAGTATTTT.

The rearrangement joins TRBV11-2 to TRBJ1-3; tentative D call: TRBD1 (5 bases). The CDR3 has 14 amino acids. Per the germline V gene, CDR1 is SGHAT and CDR2 is FQNNGV. With 2 bases removed from V and 4 bases from J, the gap between germline ends came to 9 bases. The CDR3 DNA is TGTGCCAGCAGCTTACAGGGTTCGGGAAACACCATATATTTT. Protein sequence: CASSLQGSGNTIYF.

The J gene is TRBJ1-5, the V gene TRBV4-1, with a weak D call TRBD1 (5 bases). Germline V gene data show CDR1 as MGHRA and CDR2 as YSYEKL. The CDR3 length is 18 residues. V was shortened by 1 base and J by 1 base, with 17 bases between the two germline ends. CDR3: CASSQALLAGGSNQPQHF. The DNA of the CDR3 is TGCGCCAGCAGCCAAGCTCTTTTGGCCGGGGGAAGCAATCAGCCCCAGCATTTT.

This chain connects TRBV28 to TRBJ2-3, with TRBD2 matching over 7 bases. There are 15 residues in the CDR3. CDR1 and CDR2 (germline): MDHEN, SYDVKM. Trimming cost V 7 bases and J 7 bases; bases outside gene matches: 14. The CDR3 protein is CASTYTGGLGNTQYF. The CDR3 DNA is TGTGCCAGCACCTATACGGGGGGTTTGGGGAATACGCAGTATTTT.

The rearrangement joins TRBV7-2 to TRBJ1-2; a weak D match, TRBD1 (5 bases). The V gene lost 1 base and the J gene lost 4 bases, with 16 bases spanning the gap. Germline-derived CDR1 and CDR2 are SGHTA and FQGNSA. CDR3 length equals 16 residues. CDR3 sequence (DNA): TGTGCCAGCAGCTTAGTGCAGGGTAGAAATAGCTATGGCTACACCTTC. Its protein is CASSLVQGRNSYGYTF.

The chain couples TRBV19 to TRBJ1-2, with D perhaps matching TRBD1 (6 bases). The V gene's germline CDR1 is LNHDA and CDR2 SQIVND (reference sequence). The CDR3 totals 15 residues. Trimming shortened V by 5 bases and J by 0 bases, and 13 bases separated the two germline ends. CDR3 sequence reads: CASSVHRATNYGYTF. The CDR3 bases are TGTGCCAGTAGTGTCCACAGGGCGACTAACTATGGCTACACCTTC.

This rearrangement joins TRBV5-4 to TRBJ1-6; D gene uncertain. The ends were cut back, 1 base at V and 10 bases at J, with 6 bases in the middle. Germline-derived CDR1 and CDR2 are SGHNT and YYREEE (reference sequence). The CDR3 runs to 12 residues. The CDR3 coding sequence is TGTGCCAGCAGCTTGCAGGAATCACCCCTCCACTTT. It yields the protein CASSLQESPLHF.

This clone was observed a few times. V usage is TRBV28 and J usage is TRBJ2-5; D possibly corresponds to TRBD1 (6 bases). This CDR3 region has 15 residues. V was pared by 6 bases and J by 2 bases, with 16 bases between. Germline assignment: CDR1 MDHEN and CDR2 SYDVKM. This CDR3 is CASSHRDIRQETQYF. As DNA, the CDR3 is TGTGCCAGCAGCCACCGGGACATACGACAAGAGACCCAGTACTTC.